This T cell receptor beta chain was identified during a study of blood T cell repertoires in COVID-19 (dated by TCRdb to about 2020). In terms of the full investigation: The collaborator samples originated in the United States, Italy and Spain and spanned the acute and convalescent phases of COVID-19. The prospective study material was composed of cDNA or gDNA derived from T cells, B-cell-depleted T cells, or PBMCs. The dataset comprised deeply sampled blood TCRbeta repertoires from subjects exposed to, actively infected with, or recovered from COVID-19. A freely available public database, intended as a resource for researchers studying the immune response to SARS-CoV-2, is where the repertoires were released. The samples were drawn from the first 160 participants of the ongoing ImmuneRACE study and from 1,254 subjects provided by 6 global collaborators. A de-identified subject ID, COVID-19 status, age in years and sex were almost always included in the sample metadata. Where HLA class I and class II types were available, the types were taken from metadata supplied by the sample provider, not from assay-based typing.

Participants in the prospective study were aged roughly 18 to 100 years, lived in 24 United States geographic areas, and enrolled through a virtual design. In the prospective study, cohorts were assigned on the basis of participant-reported clinical history obtained from a screening survey and a study questionnaire. In the prospective study, mobile phlebotomists collected whole blood, serum and a nasopharyngeal or oropharyngeal swab from each participant. Additional blood draws and questionnaires over an approximately two-month period could optionally be provided by prospective study participants. Before DNA extraction, prospective study blood samples were shipped either frozen or at room temperature. To note about this clone: The target of this receptor is not known. Per-base qualities were not stored, and no clone one base away is much larger.

The full study reports these points: The amount of clinical and demographic metadata varied by source and participant and was provided uncurated.

V is reduced by 3 bases and J by 8 bases, leaving a spacing of 10 bases between them. Taken from cysteine to phenylalanine, the CDR3 has 12 residues. Just the 36-base CDR3 DNA is kept, in frame starting at base 1. The germline V gene encodes CDR1 LNHDA and CDR2 SQIVND (reference sequence). TCRbeta CDR3 regions were amplified from genomic DNA using the immunoSEQ Assay, a bias-controlled multiplex PCR. Turning to the authors' computational methods: The number of nucleated cells in each sample was estimated from the amplification of reference gene primers within the assay. Sequence reads were collapsed and filtered to measure the absolute abundance of every unique TCRbeta CDR3 rearrangement. For each sample, productive Simpson clonality was calculated by taking the square root of Simpson's diversity index across productive rearrangements. TCRdb retrieved this table from immuneACCESS and kept in-frame rearrangements only. Not all clones are present; in checked studies, unresolved V genes account for under half, and no reason is known for the remainder. V, J and clone size were drawn from that table, and D and trimming were deduced from the DNA. The sample table records under 350,000 clones; 65% to 90% of these occur just once. Of the sample, about 4% falls within the top ten clones.

The specimen was PBMCs or T cells enriched from blood (not recorded which). This receptor was identified in a woman aged 40 to 49 with acute COVID-19. The rearrangement joined TRBV19 to TRBJ1-2; TRBD1 is a possible D gene, resting on 6 matching bases. CDR3 loop: CASSITGKGYTF. The bases are TGTGCCAGTAGTATCACAGGGAAGGGCTACACCTTC.